This TCR beta chain was found in a study of blood T cell repertoires in COVID-19. As for the study in general: Some COVID-19 samples were acute and others convalescent; all came from the United States, Italy and Spain.

Authors' analysis steps: Amplification of reference gene primers was used by the study to estimate nucleated cell counts. Clones were read by immunoSEQ multiplex PCR, and TCRdb kept only the in-frame ones, dropping some. V, J and clone size are taken as reported in that table, and D and trimming were inferred from the DNA itself. The sample carries some 250,000 clones, about 70% recorded once. CDR3 size: 13 residues. The ends lost 10 bases at V and 7 bases at J; junction bases unmatched: 4. Germline CDR1 is ENHRY and CDR2 is SYGVKD. The receptor's source is an elderly woman with acute or convalescent COVID-19. The rearrangement uses TRBV10-3 and TRBJ1-6, with TRBD1 identical over 10 bases. The sequenced sample was peripheral blood. The CDR3 DNA reads as TGTGCCACTGGACAGGGGGGGAATTCACCCCTCCACTTT. Its translation: CATGQGGNSPLHF.